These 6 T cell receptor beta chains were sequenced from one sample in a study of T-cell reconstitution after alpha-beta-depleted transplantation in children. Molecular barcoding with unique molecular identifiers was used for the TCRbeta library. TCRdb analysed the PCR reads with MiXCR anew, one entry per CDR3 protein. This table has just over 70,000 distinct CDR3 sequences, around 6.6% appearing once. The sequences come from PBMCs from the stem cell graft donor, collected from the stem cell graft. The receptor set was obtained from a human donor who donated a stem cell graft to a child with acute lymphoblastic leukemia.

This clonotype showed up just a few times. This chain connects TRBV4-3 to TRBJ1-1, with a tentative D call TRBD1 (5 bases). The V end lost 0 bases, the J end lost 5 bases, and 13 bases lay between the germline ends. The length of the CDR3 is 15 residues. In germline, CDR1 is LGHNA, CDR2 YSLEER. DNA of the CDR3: TGCGCCAGCAGCCAAGATTTTTCAGGGTGGACTGAAGCTTTCTTT. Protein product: CASSQDFSGWTEAFF.

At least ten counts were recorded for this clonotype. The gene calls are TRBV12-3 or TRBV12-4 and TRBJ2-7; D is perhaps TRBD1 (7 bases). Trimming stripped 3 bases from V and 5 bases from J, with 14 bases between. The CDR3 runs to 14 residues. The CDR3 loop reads CASSFSGRGDEQYF. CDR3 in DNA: TGTGCCAGCAGTTTCTCCGGCAGGGGGGACGAGCAGTACTTC.

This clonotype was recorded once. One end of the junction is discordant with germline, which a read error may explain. The CDR3 spells CATSLVRETQHF. Here the CDR3 DNA reads TGTGCCACCAGTTTAGTGCGAGAGACCCAGCACTTC. The rearrangement links TRBV12-3 or TRBV12-4 to TRBJ2-5, with unresolved D. The CDR3 consists of 12 residues.

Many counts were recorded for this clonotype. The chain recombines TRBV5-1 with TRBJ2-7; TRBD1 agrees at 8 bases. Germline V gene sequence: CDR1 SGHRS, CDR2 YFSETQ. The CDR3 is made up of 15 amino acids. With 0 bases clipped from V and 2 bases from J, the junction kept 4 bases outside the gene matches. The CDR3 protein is CASSLVQGAPYEQYF. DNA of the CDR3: TGCGCCAGCAGCTTGGTCCAGGGGGCGCCCTACGAGCAGTACTTC. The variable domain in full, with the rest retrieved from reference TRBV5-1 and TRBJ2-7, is KAGVTQTPRYLIKTRGQQVTLSCSPISGHRSVSWYQQTPGQGLQFLFEYFSETQRNKGNFPGRFSGRQFSNSRSEMNVSTLELGDSALYLCASSLVQGAPYEQYFGPGTRLTVT.

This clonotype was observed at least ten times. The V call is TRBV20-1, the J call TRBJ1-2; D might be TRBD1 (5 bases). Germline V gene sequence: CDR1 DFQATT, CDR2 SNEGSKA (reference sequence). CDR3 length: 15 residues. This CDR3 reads CSTTHGALLNYGYTF. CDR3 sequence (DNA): TGCAGCACCACCCACGGGGCTCTCTTAAACTATGGCTACACCTTC.

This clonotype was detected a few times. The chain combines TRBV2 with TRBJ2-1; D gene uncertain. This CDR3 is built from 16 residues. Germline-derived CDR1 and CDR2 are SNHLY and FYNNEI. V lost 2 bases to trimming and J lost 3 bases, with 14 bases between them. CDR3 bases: TGTGCCAGCAGTGAAAGAGCCCCGCGAGGCTACAATGAGCAGTTCTTC. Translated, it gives CASSERAPRGYNEQFF.